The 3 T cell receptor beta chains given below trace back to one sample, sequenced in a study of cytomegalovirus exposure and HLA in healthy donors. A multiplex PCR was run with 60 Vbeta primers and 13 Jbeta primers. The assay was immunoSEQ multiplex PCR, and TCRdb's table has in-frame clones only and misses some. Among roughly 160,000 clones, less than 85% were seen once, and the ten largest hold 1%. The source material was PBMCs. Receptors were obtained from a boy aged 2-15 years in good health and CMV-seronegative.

This CDR3 reads CASSLGGLASLQLGTDTQYF. The CDR3 coding sequence is TGCGCCAGCAGCTTGGGGGGACTAGCTTCACTTCAACTCGGCACAGATACGCAGTATTTT. V gene TRBV5-1 combines with J gene TRBJ2-3, with TRBD2 matching 9 bases. This CDR3 is 20 amino acids long. V lost 0 bases to trimming and J lost 1 base; unmatched junction nucleotides: 15. Germline CDR1 reads SGHRS; CDR2 reads YFSETQ.

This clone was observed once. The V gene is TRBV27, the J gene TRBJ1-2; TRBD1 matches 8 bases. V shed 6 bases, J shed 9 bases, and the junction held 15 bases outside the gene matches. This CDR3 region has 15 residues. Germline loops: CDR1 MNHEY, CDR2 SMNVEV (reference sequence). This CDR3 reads CASSSDPGGAQRYTF. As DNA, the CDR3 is TGTGCCAGCAGCTCTGACCCAGGGGGCGCCCAGCGCTACACCTTC.

The CDR3, as DNA: TGTGCCAGCCGGCGGACAGGGAACACCGGGGAGCTGTTTTTT. Protein: CASRRTGNTGELFF. The V and J genes are TRBV25-1 and TRBJ2-2; 7 bases are a match to TRBD1. V shed 8 bases and J 1 base; nucleotides not matched to a gene: 4. This CDR3 spans 14 amino acids. The germline gives CDR1 MGHDK, CDR2 SYGVNS.